This TCR beta chain was sequenced for a study of T cell changes during pregnancy in multiple sclerosis. The protocol was immunoSEQ multiplex PCR, while the TCRdb copy is restricted to in-frame clones and leaves out a portion. The top ten hold less than 0.85% of the sample, which has 75,000 to 80,000 clones, around 93% seen once. This CDR3 comprises 15 residues. The germline V gene has CDR1 SGHRS and CDR2 YFSETQ. V lost 4 bases to trimming and J lost 1 base; unmatched junction nucleotides: 7. This TCR derives from a female donor in good health, enrolled as a control in a pregnancy study. The specimen was peripheral blood, collected in the second trimester of pregnancy. This chain uses TRBV5-1 with TRBJ1-1, with TRBD1 matching over 7 bases. The CDR3 sequence: CASSTSGTANTEAFF. The CDR3 nucleotides are TGCGCCAGCAGCACGTCGGGGACAGCGAACACTGAAGCTTTCTTT. Filled out from reference TRBV5-1 and TRBJ1-1, the complete variable domain reads KAGVTQTPRYLIKTRGQQVTLSCSPISGHRSVSWYQQTPGQGLQFLFEYFSETQRNKGNFPGRFSGRQFSNSRSEMNVSTLELGDSALYLCASSTSGTANTEAFFGQGTRLTVV.